These T cell receptor beta chains were read from a single sample in a study of cytomegalovirus exposure and HLA in healthy donors. Data came from immunoSEQ multiplex PCR; TCRdb stores just in-frame clones and leaves some out. The sample lists approximately 150,000 clones, over 80% occurring once. Sequencing was carried out using PBMCs. The source of these receptors is a male donor in good health and CMV-seronegative. Both conserved end residues are part of each CDR3. The order of the fields is D gene, V gene, clone size, J gene, CDR3 DNA, CDR3 protein. D genes are given only for firm matches. Clone size is not always given. Where it is, it says once, few, many or a class for expanded clones.

D: TRBD2
V: TRBV19
size: .
J: TRBJ2-3
DNA: TGTGCCAGTAGACTAGCGGGGGCAGATACGCAGTATTTT
CDR3: CASRLAGADTQYF

D: .
V: TRBV4-1
size: .
J: TRBJ2-7
DNA: TGCGCCAGCAGCCAAGACCCAGGGCGAGTAGACTACGAGCAGTACTTC
CDR3: CASSQDPGRVDYEQYF

D: TRBD2
V: TRBV6-5
size: few
J: TRBJ2-2
DNA: TGTGCCAGCTGGGCGGGGGGGTACGGCGGGGAGCTGTTTTTT
CDR3: CASWAGGYGGELFF

D: .
V: TRBV7-9
size: .
J: TRBJ1-1
DNA: TGTGCCAGCAGCTCGGGGGTTCTCGCCGAAGCTTTCTTT
CDR3: CASSSGVLAEAFF

D: TRBD1
V: TRBV10-3
size: .
J: TRBJ2-7
DNA: TGTGCCATGGGAGAAGAGGGACAGGACTACGAGCAGTACTTC
CDR3: CAMGEEGQDYEQYF

D: .
V: TRBV6-1
size: .
J: TRBJ1-1
DNA: TGTGCCAGCAGCGCCTATATGAACACTGAAGCTTTCTTT
CDR3: CASSAYMNTEAFF

D: .
V: TRBV13
size: .
J: TRBJ1-3
DNA: TGTGCCAGCAGCTCTTTCGGTGGAGACACCATATATTTT
CDR3: CASSSFGGDTIYF

D: .
V: TRBV30
size: .
J: TRBJ1-4
DNA: TGTGCCTGGAGTGTAGGGCAGGGCTCTAATGAAAAACTGTTTTTT
CDR3: CAWSVGQGSNEKLFF

D: .
V: TRBV27
size: .
J: TRBJ1-6
DNA: TGTGCCAGCAGTTTAAGAGCAGGCCTGTATAATTCACCCCTCCACTTT
CDR3: CASSLRAGLYNSPLHF

D: .
V: TRBV7-2
size: .
J: TRBJ2-7
DNA: TGTGCCAGCAGCCCCCCCGGGACTCCTCACGGGCAGTACTTC
CDR3: CASSPPGTPHGQYF

D: TRBD1
V: TRBV5-1
size: .
J: TRBJ1-5
DNA: TGCGCCAGCAGCCAGACAGGGTCCGGAAATCAGCCCCAGCATTTT
CDR3: CASSQTGSGNQPQHF

D: TRBD1
V: TRBV7-9
size: .
J: TRBJ2-1
DNA: TGTGCCAGCAGCCAGGGGGTAAATGAGCAGTTCTTC
CDR3: CASSQGVNEQFF

D: .
V: TRBV5-1
size: .
J: TRBJ2-7
DNA: TGCGCCAGCAGCCTGGCGAGGTCTTCAACCGACTACGAGCAGTACTTC
CDR3: CASSLARSSTDYEQYF

D: TRBD2
V: TRBV9
size: .
J: TRBJ2-3
DNA: TGTGCCAGCAGCGTACTAGCGGGGGCCGAATATACGCAGTATTTT
CDR3: CASSVLAGAEYTQYF

D: .
V: TRBV6-6
size: .
J: TRBJ2-3
DNA: TGTGCCAGCAGTCGGTTTAACACAGATACGCAGTATTTT
CDR3: CASSRFNTDTQYF

D: .
V: TRBV19
size: .
J: TRBJ1-5
DNA: TGTGCCAGTAGCCATCCACAGGGAAATCAGCCCCAGCATTTT
CDR3: CASSHPQGNQPQHF

D: TRBD1
V: TRBV11-2
size: few
J: TRBJ2-4
DNA: TGTGCCAGCAGCTTGTGGACAGGAAGGACCAAAAACATTCAGTACTTC
CDR3: CASSLWTGRTKNIQYF

D: TRBD1
V: TRBV25-1
size: .
J: TRBJ2-1
DNA: TGTGCCAGCAGCCTAGGGACAGGGGCTTACAATGAGCAGTTCTTC
CDR3: CASSLGTGAYNEQFF

D: .
V: TRBV2
size: .
J: TRBJ2-5
DNA: TGTGCCAGCAGAGACAACAGGGTAGGGGAGCAGTACTTC
CDR3: CASRDNRVGEQYF

D: TRBD1
V: TRBV10-3
size: few
J: TRBJ2-5
DNA: TGTGCCATCAGTGGATCGACAGGGGGAGAGACCCAGTACTTC
CDR3: CAISGSTGGETQYF

D: .
V: TRBV7-9
size: .
J: TRBJ1-1
DNA: TGTGCCAGCGCCAGGGAGAACACTGAAGCTTTCTTT
CDR3: CASARENTEAFF

D: .
V: TRBV7-2
size: .
J: TRBJ1-1
DNA: TGTGCCAGCAGCTTAACCGGGAACGAGGGAACTGAAGCTTTCTTT
CDR3: CASSLTGNEGTEAFF

D: .
V: TRBV19
size: .
J: TRBJ1-1
DNA: TGTGCCAGTTGGGGCCGACGGGCGAACACTGAAGCTTTCTTT
CDR3: CASWGRRANTEAFF